These 20 T cell receptor beta chains share one sample of origin, sequenced in a study of OX40 agonist ivuxolimab in advanced cancers. The repertoire was sequenced with immunoSEQ multiplex PCR; TCRdb's copy has only in-frame clones and lacks some. The table shows nearly 50,000 clones, with over 85% occurring only once. This sample comprised CD4+ or CD8+ T cells sorted from blood, obtained in a trial of the OX40 agonist ivuxolimab. The receptors stem from an adult with an advanced solid tumor such as melanoma, head and neck, liver or kidney cancer.

This chain links TRBV27 with TRBJ1-5; possible D gene TRBD1, 6 bases. The CDR3 spans 15 residues. V was cut by 5 bases and J by 4 bases, with 15 bases left in between. The V gene's germline CDR1 is MNHEY and CDR2 SMNVEV (reference sequence). Here the CDR3 DNA reads TGTGCCAGCAGTCAAAGGGGGGCGAGGAATCAGCCCCAGCATTTT. It is translated as CASSQRGARNQPQHF.

This chain links TRBV11-2 with TRBJ1-6, with 8 bases aligning to TRBD1. The CDR3 is 16 amino acids. Germline assignment: CDR1 SGHAT and CDR2 FQNNGV. Losses at the gene ends were 6 bases for V and 4 bases for J; bases not matched to a gene: 8. CDR3 sequence: CASRATGAPYNSPLHF. DNA for the CDR3: TGTGCCAGCAGGGCGACAGGGGCCCCTTATAATTCACCCCTCCACTTT.

V is TRBV7-6 and J is TRBJ2-7; 9 nucleotides align to TRBD2. Per germline, CDR1 SGHVS and CDR2 FNYEAQ. The CDR3 is 16 residues long. V lost 5 bases to trimming and J lost 4 bases; unmatched junction nucleotides: 12. DNA for the CDR3: TGTGCCAGCAGCCCCCTGGGGCGGGGGGGCCCTTACGAGCAGTACTTC. Its translation is CASSPLGRGGPYEQYF.

The chain links TRBV11-2 to TRBJ2-3; 10 nucleotides line up with TRBD2. After removal of 4 bases from V and 2 bases from J, the junction contained 9 bases not matched to a gene. The CDR3 spans 17 residues. Per germline, CDR1 SGHAT and CDR2 FQNNGV. DNA of the CDR3: TGTGCCAGCAGCTCACCCCCCCTAGCGGGGGCCACAGATACGCAGTATTTT. Translating it yields CASSSPPLAGATDTQYF.

The chain has TRBV5-6 and TRBJ2-7; D could derive from TRBD1 or TRBD2 (5 bases each). Germline V gene data show CDR1 as SGHDT and CDR2 as YYEEEE. This CDR3 is 14 amino acids long. V lost 5 bases, J lost 7 bases, and 19 bases lay in between. The CDR3 spells CASSSPGPLGEQYF. In DNA, the CDR3 is TGTGCCAGCAGTTCGCCGGGGCCCCTTGGAGAGCAGTACTTC.

The chain carries TRBV29-1 and TRBJ2-6, with a possible D match to TRBD1 (5 bases). This CDR3 comprises 17 residues. Germline V gene data show CDR1 as SQVTM and CDR2 as ANQGSEA. The V end lost 4 bases, the J end lost 4 bases, and 20 bases lay between the germline ends. The CDR3 loop is CSVVGSDGASGANVLTF. The DNA for the CDR3 is TGCAGCGTTGTAGGTTCGGATGGGGCCTCCGGGGCCAACGTCCTGACTTTC.

In regard to this clone: Other nucleotide sequences from this sample produce the same CDR3. This sequence joins TRBV30 and TRBJ2-7; D uncertain. CDR3 length: 13 residues. Germline V gene sequence: CDR1 GTSNPN, CDR2 SVGIG (reference sequence). V shed 0 bases and J shed 0 bases, with 6 bases lying between them. The CDR3 nucleotides read TGTGCCTGGAGTGTCGGAAGCTCCTACGAGCAGTACTTC. Residues: CAWSVGSSYEQYF.

The rearrangement uses TRBV27 and TRBJ2-7, with a tentative D call TRBD1 (5 bases). Germline CDR1 and CDR2: MNHEY and SMNVEV (reference sequence). V lost 1 base to trimming and J lost 7 bases, with 11 bases between them. The CDR3 has 13 residues. For the CDR3, the DNA is TGTGCCAGCAGTTTATGGGCAGGGCAAGAGCAGTACTTC. Its translation is CASSLWAGQEQYF.

V gene TRBV4-3 combines with J gene TRBJ1-1, with D possibly TRBD1 on 6 matching bases. V was clipped by 2 bases and J by 8 bases, with 9 bases between them. This CDR3 has 12 residues. CDR1 LGHNA and CDR2 YSLEER come from the germline V gene. The CDR3 DNA reads TGCGCCAGCAGCCAACCCCAGGGGGAAGCTTTCTTT. Protein product: CASSQPQGEAFF.

The chain joins TRBV25-1 to TRBJ2-2; 9 bases agree with TRBD1. J lost 1 base, V lost 3 bases, and 3 bases had no gene match. This CDR3 is built from 16 residues. From germline, CDR1 is MGHDK and CDR2 SYGVNS. The CDR3 nucleotides are TGTGCCAGCAGTGAGGGGACAGGGTTGAACACCGGGGAGCTGTTTTTT. As protein: CASSEGTGLNTGELFF.

The V call is TRBV19, the J call TRBJ2-1; 15 bases are a match to TRBD2. CDR3 length: 17 amino acids. Unmatched junction bases numbered 7, after V lost 3 bases and J lost 7 bases. Germline CDR1 is LNHDA and CDR2 is SQIVND (reference sequence). This CDR3 is CASSISGTSGGINEQFF. Here the CDR3 DNA reads TGTGCCAGTAGTATTTCCGGGACTAGCGGGGGGATTAATGAGCAGTTCTTC.

This clone was seen just once. This chain links TRBV9 with TRBJ1-1; no clear D gene. V lost 0 bases, J lost 2 bases, and 8 bases lay in between. The CDR3 has 14 residues. Germline V gene lookup returns CDR1 SGDLS and CDR2 YYNGEE. This CDR3 is CASSVGQANTEAFF. The CDR3 DNA follows: TGTGCCAGCAGCGTAGGCCAGGCTAACACTGAAGCTTTCTTT.

Turning to this clone: The junction shows a germline mismatch at one end, possibly a read error. The rearrangement uses TRBV2 and TRBJ2-3; the D gene is possibly TRBD2 (5 bases). The germline CDR1 and CDR2 sequences are SNHLY and FYNNEI. This CDR3 has 17 residues. The CDR3 DNA is TGTGCCAGCAGTTCTAGCCTGGGCACGTCCAGCACTGATACGCAGTATTTT. Its protein is CASSSSLGTSSTDTQYF.

J is TRBJ2-4 and V is TRBV5-8; D is unclear. The germline gives CDR1 SGHTS, CDR2 YDEGEE. Trimming cost V 3 bases and J 0 bases, with 10 bases left between them. This CDR3 has 15 amino acids. CDR3 region: CASSSVLIAKNIQYF. The CDR3 DNA reads TGTGCCAGCAGCTCTGTCCTGATAGCCAAAAACATTCAGTACTTC.

This chain links TRBV9 with TRBJ2-2, with TRBD1 matching 8 bases. Trimming at V came to 3 bases and at J to 4 bases, leaving 8 bases not matched to a gene. The CDR3 consists of 16 residues. Germline V lookup: CDR1 SGDLS, CDR2 YYNGEE. DNA for the CDR3: TGTGCCAGCAGCGCTACGACAGGGGATGCCACCGGGGAGCTGTTTTTT. The encoded protein is CASSATTGDATGELFF.

V and J are TRBV6-5 and TRBJ1-2, with D uncertain. V was trimmed by 8 bases and J by 5 bases, leaving 18 bases between them. Per the germline V gene, CDR1 is MNHEY and CDR2 is SVGAGI. There are 14 residues in the CDR3. The CDR3: CASLSTSKGYGYTF. The DNA for the CDR3 is TGTGCCAGCTTGTCAACGTCTAAAGGATATGGCTACACCTTC.

J is TRBJ2-1 and V is TRBV27, with 9 bases matching TRBD2. CDR3 length equals 15 residues. J was trimmed by 3 bases and V by 4 bases; bases with no gene match: 4. The V gene's germline CDR1 is MNHEY and CDR2 SMNVEV (reference sequence). CDR3 in amino acids: CASSSLAGNYNEQFF. The CDR3 DNA follows: TGTGCCAGCAGTTCTCTAGCGGGGAACTACAATGAGCAGTTCTTC.

This clone appeared a single time. The CDR3 reads CASSQESGGSPLHF. The CDR3, as DNA: TGCGCCAGCAGCCAAGAGAGCGGGGGTTCACCCCTCCACTTT. The chain uses TRBV4-1 and TRBJ1-6, with D perhaps TRBD1 (5 bases). The CDR3 contains 14 residues. The germline V gene encodes CDR1 MGHRA and CDR2 YSYEKL. V was pared by 0 bases and J by 9 bases, with 9 bases between.

V usage is TRBV4-1 and J usage is TRBJ2-7; D is unclear. From germline, CDR1 is MGHRA and CDR2 YSYEKL. The CDR3 totals 20 residues. V lost 1 base, J lost 0 bases, and 25 bases lay in between. CDR3 bases: TGCGCCAGCAGCCAAGTGGGCGTATACGGGTCTGAAGGCAGCTCCTACGAGCAGTACTTC. It specifies CASSQVGVYGSEGSSYEQYF.

The V gene is TRBV28, the J gene TRBJ1-4, with D hard to call. CDR3 length equals 14 residues. The germline CDR1 and CDR2 sequences are MDHEN and SYDVKM. Trimming shortened V by 2 bases and J by 3 bases, and 7 bases separated the two germline ends. The DNA of the CDR3 is TGTGCCAGCAGTTTAGGAAAGCCTAATGAAAAACTGTTTTTT. Translation gives CASSLGKPNEKLFF.